This passage covers 2 T cell receptor beta chains from one sample sequenced in a study of blood T cell repertoires in COVID-19. Libraries were prepared by immunoSEQ multiplex PCR; TCRdb keeps only in-frame clonotypes and omits some of them. The sample yields roughly 190,000 clones, roughly 80% seen once. The sample consisted of peripheral blood. These receptors came from a woman aged 40-49 years with COVID-19, enrolled during active disease.

CDR3 DNA sequence: TGCAGCGCCGACCCCGCGGGGGGAGCTAACTATGGCTACACCTTC. Amino acids: CSADPAGGANYGYTF. The J gene is TRBJ1-2, the V gene TRBV29-1, with D possibly matching TRBD1 (5 bases). Trimming cost V 7 bases and J 0 bases, with 18 bases left between them. Per germline, CDR1 SQVTM and CDR2 ANQGSEA. The CDR3 runs 15 residues. The full variable domain, with the rest looked up from reference TRBV29-1 and TRBJ1-2, is SAVISQKPSRDICQRGTSLTIQCQVDSQVTMMFWYRQQPGQSLTLIATANQGSEATYESGFVIDKFPISRPNLTFSTLTVSNMSPEDSSIYLCSADPAGGANYGYTFGSGTRLTVV.

This clone was recorded once. The rearrangement uses TRBV5-3 and TRBJ2-1, with D possibly TRBD2 on 6 matching bases. TRBV5-3 is treated as an ORF (open reading frame) with a function not yet certain. The CDR3 extends over 16 amino acids. V was clipped by 4 bases and J by 4 bases, with 18 bases between them. CDR3 protein: CARSRDSPSPYNEQFF. Written as DNA, the CDR3 is TGTGCCAGAAGCCGGGACTCCCCGTCGCCGTACAATGAGCAGTTCTTC.